This paragraph reports one T cell receptor beta chain. This clone was seen only once. Its antigen is not yet known. Per-base qualities were not stored, and no clone one base away is much larger. This specimen belongs to a study of cytomegalovirus exposure and HLA in healthy donors (dated by TCRdb to about 2017). About the investigation overall: According to an earlier analysis of around 600 of the donors, some 180 million T cells yielded some 120 million unique TCR beta sequences and approximately 280 Gb of sequence data. The T cell repertoires of about 700 subjects were profiled by immunosequencing and related to cytomegalovirus serostatus. In the later analysis, no new phenotypic data were used to find candidate immune exposures; instead, reliance was placed on TCR beta sequences and their occurrence across donors. In an earlier analysis of roughly 580 of the donors, high-throughput TCR beta sequencing was used to judge whether each TCR beta V gene segment behaved as functional or pseudogenic. Typing coverage varied by locus: roughly 620-630 donors for A, B, C, DRB1 and DQB1; more than 500 for DQA1; about 590 for DPA1; some 470 for DPB1. On average, 235,054 unique TCR beta nucleotide sequences were sequenced per donor among a few hundred genotyped donors of the cohort, with about 17% of those sequences being non-productive. Donor age, sex, ethnicity and CMV serostatus were compiled alongside the repertoire data. The study combined high-throughput TCR immunosequencing, statistical association of individual TCRs with disease status, and machine learning to predict cytomegalovirus infection status. The study aimed to test whether signatures of past pathogen exposure could be identified by cataloging public T cell receptors. Both class I and class II loci were covered by HLA typing, at four-digit resolution. Besides the first cohort of 666 subjects, a separate validation cohort made up of some 110 different subjects was used. Roughly 5 DR-DQ haplotypes were handled as single units for association and clustering, since linkage in the cohort was strong. A later genetic analysis took genome-wide SNP genotypes for about 65% of the roughly 670 donors and used that subset as a discovery cohort. The genetic ancestry cluster associated with self-reported Caucasian donors included 81% of the approximately 430 genotyped donors. In a later analysis, previously published TCR beta repertoires from more than 500 donors were re-analyzed and high-resolution HLA genotyping was added so that TCR occurrence patterns could be studied. Approximately 300 gigabases of sequencing data and approximately 92 million unique TCR sequences made up an early release that covered fewer than 650 HLA-typed donors. All discovery cohort repertoires had been generated on a single sequencing platform.

The CDR3 measures 16 amino acids from cysteine to phenylalanine. This entry keeps only the CDR3 DNA: 48 bases, framed from base 1. V ends up 0 bases short and J 5 bases short, with an unmatched junction base count of 9. Looking up the germline V gene yields CDR1 SGHRS and CDR2 YFSETQ. The cohort comprised some 680 healthy bone marrow donors. At the time of sampling, every cohort member was nominally healthy, though immune exposures that went unrecorded were likely present. CMV serostatus was recorded as positive for 250 to 300 and negative for about 55% of the 666 cohort members, whereas no CMV serostatus was recorded for the donor in question. Every donor gave a peripheral blood sample, and the peripheral blood mononuclear cells from that sample were used for TCR beta sequencing. Genomic DNA extraction from the blood cell samples was performed with the Qiagen DNeasy Blood Extraction Kit. The library was made by the immunoSEQ multiplex PCR assay. For the multiplex PCR, a mixture combining 60 forward primers for TCR Vbeta segments and 13 reverse primers for TCR Jbeta segments was used. A multiplex PCR assay on genomic DNA amplified the CDR3 region of rearranged TCR beta genes. Amplified TCR beta libraries were sequenced as 87-base-pair reads on the Illumina HiSeq System. On the authors' methods: A later analysis counted 75 million to 100 million unique TCR beta chains across the 550 to 700 repertoires, and around 12 million of these chains were shared by at least two donors. Raw reads were error-corrected and collapsed into unique sequences by a nearest-neighbor algorithm in which closely related sequences were merged to remove PCR and sequencing errors. To assign V, D and J gene segments, CDR3 sequences were aligned to IMGT reference sequences. For a sequence to be retained, a match of at least six nucleotides was required to both a V gene segment and a J gene segment. Rearrangements were classified as productive when the CDR3 lacked stop codons and remained in frame with V and J, and all other rearrangements were classified as non-productive. Following IMGT convention, CDR3 was defined as the stretch from the second conserved V-encoded cysteine up to the conserved J-encoded phenylalanine. The earlier analysis of about 560 of the donors excluded any sequence lacking an unambiguous match to a single V gene segment. In an earlier analysis of a few hundred of the donors, a V segment was called functional when productive rearrangements were above 56.7%, and segregating when the standard deviation between donors exceeded 5%. A statistical classification framework was developed to diagnose cytomegalovirus status using the catalog of TCR beta chain sequences. A later analysis assigned V and J genes by comparing TCR nucleotide sequences with IMGT/GENE-DB human TR gene sequences. In a later analysis, CDR3 sequences and most-parsimonious VDJ recombination scenarios were assigned using the TCRdist pipeline. In a later analysis, each TCR beta chain was defined by its CDR3 amino acid sequence together with its V-gene family, and reads without a unique V-gene family were excluded. As a way to deal with suspected cross-contamination and a sequencing artifact, a later analysis dropped hundreds of nucleotide sequences that were highly shared and had low generation probability. In a later analysis, a clonal expansion index for each public chain was calculated from normalized within-repertoire ranks of inferred template counts. A later analysis computed generation probabilities with a VDJ recombination model fitted to out-of-frame rearrangements, and checked the results against IGoR. In a later analysis, TCR-TCR, TCR-HLA and TCR-CMV co-occurrence was scored with hypergeometric tests, and a repertoire-size bias correction was applied to TCR pairs. False discovery rates were estimated in a later analysis by permuting HLA or CMV assignments 20 times. In a later analysis, co-occurring TCRs were grouped with DBSCAN, and TCRdist sequence similarity was added when clustering was performed within HLA-allele-positive subsets. Co-occurrence clustering excluded repertoires with fewer than 30,000 or more than 120,000 public chains, plus five with anomalous nucleotide sharing. The immuneACCESS repertoire file appears here via TCRdb, limited to in-frame rearrangements. These files lack a portion of the clones; in checked studies, under half of the deficit traces to unresolved V genes, and the cause of the others is not known. V and J calls and clone size are those listed in that table; D and trimming were worked out from the DNA. This sample holds approximately 150,000 clones; around 75% were observed only once. 3.5% of the sample is taken by the ten largest.

Broader findings and caveats from the paper: This cohort had only TCR beta chains sequenced, and the lack of alpha or paired-chain data limited which features could be detected. In an earlier analysis of several hundred of the donors, most TCR beta V segments were observed in productive rearrangements about 87% or about 30% of the time, broadly matching IMGT annotations. In both the original and validation cohorts, the classifier was reported to diagnose cytomegalovirus status with high specificity and sensitivity. A group of highly shared sequence variants was considered likely to be a technical artifact of the sequencing pipeline. Across donors, most TCR sequences were observed very rarely, whereas some public TCRs were present in many individuals. In vitro tests confirmed that a few of the cytomegalovirus-associated TCR beta chains recognize cytomegalovirus antigens. When HLA alleles, especially DR and DQ, strongly co-occurred, TCR associations were difficult to assign to individual alleles. In the study, 164 TCR beta chains were listed as associated with cytomegalovirus. Immune exposure information for the cohort was limited to CMV serostatus. A later analysis associated 15,000 to 20,000 TCR beta sequences with specific HLA alleles at a false discovery rate of 0.05. Some IMGT-functional V segments, including TRBV6-2 and TRBV6-3, could not be distinguished by the 87-base-pair reads and were therefore excluded. In a later analysis, the rate of TCR association differed among HLA loci, with DRB1 alleles having the most associated TCRs and HLA-C alleles having the fewest. Presence/absence analyses assumed roughly uniform sequencing depth across donors, an assumption that may not hold. A later genetic analysis reported fewer N-insertions in productive TCRs among donors in an Asian-associated ancestry cluster than the approximately 670-donor mean. The earlier analysis of approximately 560 of the donors excluded 15 to 20 rarely observed V segments, including chromosome 9 orphons, because counts were too low. A later analysis reported that several top co-occurrence clusters appeared linked to parvovirus B19, influenza, CMV and Epstein-Barr virus. According to the authors, the approach could potentially be generalized to other disease states and immunological phenotypes. Correlated functional status among segregating V segments might reflect linkage disequilibrium, but an unknown experimental factor could not be ruled out. In a later analysis, HLA-associated TCR beta chains were found to be more clonally expanded and to have lower generation probabilities than equally common non-associated chains. Because HLA typing was missing for some donors at each locus, association tests included only the typed subset. A further reported finding was that TCR beta sequences accurately predicted the HLA-A and HLA-B alleles for most subjects in the first cohort. A later analysis found that most CMV-associated TCR beta chains appeared HLA-restricted, with HLA associations seemingly driven largely by CMV exposure. In a later genetic analysis, a missense DCLRE1C variant was associated with V-gene and J-gene trimming of TCR beta chains, and the association was replicated in an independent cohort.

This sequence originates from a human donor in good health. Sequences were obtained from PBMCs. The chain links TRBV5-1 with TRBJ2-7, and TRBD2 aligns with 9 junction nucleotides. The CDR3 corresponds to CASSLDGGGAIDEQYF. The nucleotide sequence is TGCGCCAGCAGCTTGGACGGCGGGGGGGCGATCGACGAGCAGTACTTC.